The T cell receptor (beta chain) described here comes from a study of blood T cell repertoires in COVID-19. Looking at the study overall: Acute-phase and convalescent COVID-19 samples originated in the United States, Italy and Spain. T cells, B-cell-depleted T cells, or PBMCs supplied cDNA or gDNA.

While infection was still active, Seattle patients were enrolled and then followed longitudinally. As processed by the authors: Estimation of nucleated cell counts relied on the amplification of reference gene primers. TCRdb's table, derived via immunoSEQ multiplex PCR, lists solely in-frame clones and lacks some. V and J calls and clone size follow that table, whereas D and trimming were derived from the DNA. The table shows 220,000 or so clones, with around 83% occurring only once. Trimming took 2 bases from V and 4 from J, leaving 8 bases between them. This CDR3 has 12 amino acids. Looked up from germline, CDR1 is SQVTM and CDR2 is ANQGSEA.

J is TRBJ1-2 and V is TRBV29-1, with a tentative D call TRBD1 (5 bases). The specimen sequenced was peripheral blood. The TCR comes from a woman older than 75 with COVID-19, enrolled during active disease. The CDR3 DNA is TGCAGCGTTGAACAGGGCCTCTATGGCTACACCTTC. This sequence encodes CSVEQGLYGYTF.